The entry below gives a single TCR beta chain sequence along with its context. What it binds is unknown. The data originate from a study of cytomegalovirus exposure and HLA in healthy donors. About the study: Falling in the Caucasian-associated ancestry cluster were less than 85% of approximately 410 genotyped donors. Study-level points and caveats: When analyzed later, a missense DCLRE1C variant was found to be linked to TCR beta V- and J-gene trimming. A previous analysis found most TCR beta V segments productive roughly 87% or roughly 30% of the time. Later work found that TCR association rates differed between HLA loci; DRB1 had the most and HLA-C the fewest.

CDR1 is SGHAT and CDR2 is FQDESV in the germline V gene (reference sequence). The V end was cut by 5 bases, the J end by 4 bases, with 15 bases between. The CDR3 contains 14 residues. The PCR employed 60 Vbeta primers together with 13 Jbeta primers. The repertoire was sequenced with immunoSEQ multiplex PCR; TCRdb's copy has only in-frame clones and lacks some. This listing includes about 160,000 clones. The sample consisted of PBMCs. This receptor was identified in a man in his thirties or forties in good health and CMV-seronegative. The V gene is TRBV11-1, the J gene TRBJ2-7; unclear D gene. CDR3 in amino acids: CASSPLLAAYEQYF. The CDR3 region has the DNA TGTGCCAGCAGCCCACTTCTTGCGGCTTACGAGCAGTACTTC.